This T cell receptor beta chain was sequenced during a study of shared clonotypes between healthy human individuals. Original methodology: ImmunoSEQ output lacked quality scores and full-length reads, limiting matched filtering. The table came from immunoSEQ multiplex PCR; TCRdb's copy has only in-frame clones and leaves some out. The DNA gave D and trimming, while V, J and clone size come from that table. The sample yields about 2 million clones, over 85% seen once. Naive CD8 cells comprised CD45RO-negative, CCR7-positively selected cells, excluding terminally differentiated effector memory CD45RA+ cells. Healthy and HIV-negative, the adult donors had no recent acute infections or vaccinations. The V end lost 7 bases, the J end lost 5 bases, and 18 bases lay between the germline ends. The CDR3 runs 14 residues. Germline V gene sequence: CDR1 SGHNT, CDR2 YYREEE (reference sequence). Regarding the study as a whole: Some clonotypes were shared by all four sorted-subset donors, while others were not shared. The non-shared ones had lower generation probabilities than the shared ones.

For this clone: No antigen is known for it.

This sequence originates from a man younger than 35 in good health. J is TRBJ2-5 and V is TRBV5-4, with TRBD2 as a possible D gene (7 bases). Sequenced material: naive CD8+ T cells sorted from blood. As DNA, the CDR3 is TGTGCCAGCTTCTATGGGGGGGGGCCGGAGACCCAGTACTTC. This codes for CASFYGGGPETQYF.